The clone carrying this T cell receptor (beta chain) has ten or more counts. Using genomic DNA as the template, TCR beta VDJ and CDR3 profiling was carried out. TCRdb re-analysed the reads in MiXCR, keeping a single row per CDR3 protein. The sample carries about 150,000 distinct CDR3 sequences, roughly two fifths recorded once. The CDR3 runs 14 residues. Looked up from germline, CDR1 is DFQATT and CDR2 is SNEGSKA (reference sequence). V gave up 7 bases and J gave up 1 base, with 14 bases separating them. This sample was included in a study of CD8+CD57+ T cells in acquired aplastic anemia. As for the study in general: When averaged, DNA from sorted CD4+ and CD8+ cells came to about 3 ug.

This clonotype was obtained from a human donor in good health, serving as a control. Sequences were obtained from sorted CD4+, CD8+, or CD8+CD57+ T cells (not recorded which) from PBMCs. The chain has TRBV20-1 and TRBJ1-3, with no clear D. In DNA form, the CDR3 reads TGCAGTGTTGCCCTAGGTGCTTCTGGAAACACCATATATTTT. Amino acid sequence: CSVALGASGNTIYF.